The 14 T cell receptor beta chains below all came from one sample that was sequenced in a study of blood T cell repertoires in COVID-19. TCRdb's table, derived via immunoSEQ multiplex PCR, lists solely in-frame clones and lacks some. Of some 490,000 clones in the sample, about 88% are singletons; the top ten hold approximately 8%. The sequenced sample was PBMCs or T cells enriched from blood (not recorded which). All receptors come from a woman in her sixties or seventies who had recovered from COVID-19.

The chain uses TRBV9 and TRBJ1-2, with 7 bases lining up with TRBD1. Unmatched junction bases numbered 8, after V lost 6 bases and J lost 0 bases. The germline CDR1 and CDR2 sequences are SGDLS and YYNGEE. The CDR3 is made up of 15 amino acids. This chain's CDR3 is CASNRLTGSNYGYTF. The CDR3 nucleotides read TGTGCCAGCAACCGTCTGACAGGGTCTAACTATGGCTACACCTTC.

The chain links TRBV5-1 to TRBJ2-6, with 7 nucleotides matching TRBD1. The CDR3 covers 17 residues. Trimming cost V 2 bases and J 0 bases; bases outside gene matches: 5. Germline V lookup: CDR1 SGHRS, CDR2 YFSETQ. In nucleotides, the CDR3 is TGCGCCAGCAGCTTTCGGACAGGTAACTCTGGGGCCAACGTCCTGACTTTC. It is translated as CASSFRTGNSGANVLTF.

The genes are TRBV24-1 and TRBJ2-6, with 7 bases matching TRBD1. Trimming took 8 bases from V and 0 from J; bases not matched to a gene: 6. The CDR3 is 16 residues long. CDR1 and CDR2 from the germline V gene are KGHDR and SFDVKD. The CDR3 loop reads CATNGQDASGANVLTF. The CDR3 coding sequence is TGTGCCACCAACGGACAGGACGCCTCTGGGGCCAACGTCCTGACTTTC.

The chain couples TRBV6-5 to TRBJ1-5; 7 positions match TRBD1. The germline V gene encodes CDR1 MNHEY and CDR2 SVGAGI. The CDR3 contains 15 residues. After removal of 6 bases from V and 4 bases from J, the junction contained 9 bases not matched to a gene. CDR3 amino acids: CASRTGTAFNQPQHF. CDR3 in DNA: TGTGCCAGCAGGACCGGGACAGCGTTTAATCAGCCCCAGCATTTT.

The V and J genes are TRBV3-1 (or the pseudogene TRBV3-2) and TRBJ2-3; 7 bases match TRBD1. This CDR3 region has 14 residues. The ends lost 3 bases at V and 6 bases at J; junction bases unmatched: 6. Germline CDR1 is LGHDT and CDR2 is YNNKEL (reference sequence). In nucleotides, the CDR3 is TGTGCCAGCAGCCAGACAGGGTTTTCGGATACGCAGTATTTT. Translating it yields CASSQTGFSDTQYF.

A note on this clone: At one of its ends the junction is not consistent with the germline gene, which may arise from a read error. This chain connects TRBV2 to TRBJ2-5; 9 bases are shared with TRBD1. Per the germline V gene, CDR1 is SNHLY and CDR2 is FYNNEI. This CDR3 is 17 amino acids long. As DNA, the CDR3 is TGTGCCAGCAGTGGGGGACCGGGACAGGGCATGCAAGAGGCCCAGTACTTC. It codes for CASSGGPGQGMQEAQYF.

The chain uses TRBV5-4 and TRBJ1-2, with TRBD1 matching over 9 bases. CDR1 is SGHNT and CDR2 is YYREEE in the germline V gene (reference sequence). Germline trimming cut 4 bases from V and 2 bases from J; bases unmatched to any gene: 6. This CDR3 region has 15 residues. CDR3 region: CASSTGTGRNYGYTF. CDR3 nucleotides: TGTGCCAGCAGCACAGGGACAGGGAGAAACTATGGCTACACCTTC.

CDR3 bases: TGCAGCGTATTGACAGGGGGCGACTATGGCTACACCTTC. Protein sequence: CSVLTGGDYGYTF. J is TRBJ1-2 and V is TRBV29-1, with 10 bases matching TRBD1. Germline CDR1 SQVTM, CDR2 ANQGSEA. V shed 6 bases and J 3 bases; nucleotides not matched to a gene: 4. This CDR3 region has 13 residues.

This rearrangement joins TRBV12-3 or TRBV12-4 to TRBJ1-2, with D possibly TRBD1 on 5 matching bases. V was shortened by 7 bases and J by 8 bases, with 17 bases between the two germline ends. This CDR3 comprises 13 residues. CDR3 nucleotide sequence: TGTGCCAGCACCAGAGACAGCCTCGGGGGCTACACCTTC. Encoded protein: CASTRDSLGGYTF.

The gene calls are TRBV3-1 (or the pseudogene TRBV3-2) and TRBJ2-5; 9 nucleotides align to TRBD2. CDR3 length: 17 residues. CDR1 and CDR2 (germline): LGHDT, YNNKEL (reference sequence). J gave up 3 bases and V 0 bases, and 8 bases lay outside the gene matches. The CDR3 bases are TGTGCCAGCAGCCAAGATGGGCGGGGGGGGCTGAAAGAGACCCAGTACTTC. The encoded protein is CASSQDGRGGLKETQYF.

This clone was found once. The chain uses TRBV2 and TRBJ1-4; D unresolved. The CDR3 has 12 residues. Germline CDR1 reads SNHLY; CDR2 reads FYNNEI. V shed 8 bases and J shed 7 bases, with 11 bases lying between them. CDR3 nucleotides: TGTGCCAGCTGTATGACAAGTGAAAAACTGTTTTTT. It yields the protein CASCMTSEKLFF.

The rearrangement uses TRBV5-1 and TRBJ2-3, with D uncertain. Deletions cut 4 bases from V and 6 bases from J, with 9 bases between. The CDR3 sequence is 12 residues long. In germline, CDR1 is SGHRS, CDR2 YFSETQ. The CDR3 loop reads CASSPYGDTQYF. The CDR3 DNA follows: TGCGCCAGCAGCCCCTACGGGGATACGCAGTATTTT.

The chain recombines TRBV5-1 with TRBJ1-1; D possibly corresponds to TRBD1 (6 bases). Germline assignment: CDR1 SGHRS and CDR2 YFSETQ. Trimming took 3 bases from V and 0 from J, leaving 24 bases between them. The CDR3 contains 19 residues. The CDR3 protein is CASSYVLTGPESMNTEAFF. CDR3 coding DNA: TGCGCCAGCAGCTATGTACTGACAGGCCCCGAAAGTATGAACACTGAAGCTTTCTTT. Filled out from reference TRBV5-1 and TRBJ1-1, the complete variable domain reads KAGVTQTPRYLIKTRGQQVTLSCSPISGHRSVSWYQQTPGQGLQFLFEYFSETQRNKGNFPGRFSGRQFSNSRSEMNVSTLELGDSALYLCASSYVLTGPESMNTEAFFGQGTRLTVV.

This clone has just one count. This chain uses TRBV18 with TRBJ2-1; 7 bases match TRBD1. CDR3 size: 17 residues. Per the germline V gene, CDR1 is KGHSH and CDR2 is LQKENI. J lost 3 bases, V lost 0 bases, and 8 bases had no gene match. The CDR3 coding sequence is TGTGCCAGCTCACCACCGAGAGGGGGCGGCGGCTACAATGAGCAGTTCTTC. Its protein product is CASSPPRGGGGYNEQFF.